These T cell receptor beta chains were read from a single sample in a study of cytomegalovirus exposure and HLA in healthy donors. Some clones are missing from TCRdb's copy, which holds only in-frame ones; the method was immunoSEQ multiplex PCR. The sample records some 130,000 clones, roughly 80% being singletons. The specimen was PBMCs. The source is a woman aged 50 to 60 in good health and CMV-seropositive. The CDR3 runs from the conserved cysteine through the conserved F or W. The D gene is left open where the match is weak. The size of a clone is reported for some rows only, either as once, few or many, or as a class for expanded clones.

v_call: TRBV28; d_call: TRBD1; clone_size: few; j_call: TRBJ1-5; cdr3_aa: CASSSSQGAVNQPQHF; cdr3_nt: TGTGCCAGCAGTTCATCACAGGGGGCGGTCAATCAGCCCCAGCATTTT
v_call: TRBV28; d_call: .; clone_size: .; j_call: TRBJ1-3; cdr3_aa: CASSLYNTIYF; cdr3_nt: TGTGCCAGCAGTTTGTATAACACCATATATTTT
v_call: TRBV5-1; d_call: .; clone_size: .; j_call: TRBJ1-3; cdr3_aa: CASSPVYSGNTIYF; cdr3_nt: TGCGCCAGCAGTCCCGTTTACTCTGGAAACACCATATATTTT
v_call: TRBV9; d_call: .; clone_size: .; j_call: TRBJ1-1; cdr3_aa: CASSVARQAGEAFF; cdr3_nt: TGTGCCAGCAGCGTAGCGAGACAGGCGGGTGAAGCTTTCTTT
v_call: TRBV23-1; d_call: .; clone_size: .; j_call: TRBJ2-4; cdr3_aa: CASSQRTNPAKNIQYF; cdr3_nt: TGCGCCAGCAGTCAACGGACAAATCCAGCCAAAAACATTCAGTACTTC
v_call: TRBV4-2; d_call: .; clone_size: .; j_call: TRBJ2-1; cdr3_aa: CASSAGGSSYNEQFF; cdr3_nt: TGTGCCAGCAGCGCTGGGGGCAGCTCCTACAATGAGCAGTTCTTC
v_call: TRBV7-8; d_call: .; clone_size: .; j_call: TRBJ2-5; cdr3_aa: CASSSLRGRGKETQYF; cdr3_nt: TGTGCCAGCAGCTCGTTAAGAGGTCGGGGGAAAGAGACCCAGTACTTC
v_call: TRBV6-5; d_call: .; clone_size: .; j_call: TRBJ1-5; cdr3_aa: CASSFSGYSNQPQHF; cdr3_nt: TGTGCCAGCAGTTTTTCGGGATATAGCAATCAGCCCCAGCATTTT
v_call: TRBV28; d_call: .; clone_size: few; j_call: TRBJ1-1; cdr3_aa: CASIGNYPEAFF; cdr3_nt: TGTGCCAGCATCGGTAATTATCCTGAAGCTTTCTTT
v_call: TRBV2; d_call: .; clone_size: many; j_call: TRBJ1-5; cdr3_aa: CASRRDSNQPQHF; cdr3_nt: TGTGCCAGCCGTAGAGATAGCAATCAGCCCCAGCATTTT
v_call: TRBV19; d_call: .; clone_size: few; j_call: TRBJ2-7; cdr3_aa: CASSEAESFYEQYF; cdr3_nt: TGTGCCAGTAGTGAGGCTGAATCCTTCTACGAGCAGTACTTC
v_call: TRBV23-1; d_call: .; clone_size: .; j_call: TRBJ1-2; cdr3_aa: CASRLLDGQTYGYTF; cdr3_nt: TGCGCCAGCAGACTCCTAGACGGTCAGACCTATGGCTACACCTTC
v_call: TRBV29-1; d_call: .; clone_size: .; j_call: TRBJ1-2; cdr3_aa: CSVEPGGGPAHTF; cdr3_nt: TGCAGCGTTGAACCGGGTGGCGGCCCAGCACACACCTTC
v_call: TRBV5-8; d_call: TRBD2; clone_size: .; j_call: TRBJ2-7; cdr3_aa: CASSRRGGLYEQYF; cdr3_nt: TGTGCCAGCAGCCGGCGGGGGGGCCTCTACGAGCAGTACTTC
v_call: TRBV29-1; d_call: TRBD2; clone_size: .; j_call: TRBJ2-1; cdr3_aa: CSTSGGTYNEQFF; cdr3_nt: TGCAGCACTAGCGGGGGGACTTACAATGAGCAGTTCTTC
v_call: TRBV19; d_call: TRBD2; clone_size: .; j_call: TRBJ2-1; cdr3_aa: CASRIAGSYNEQFF; cdr3_nt: TGTGCCAGTAGGATAGCGGGGTCCTACAATGAGCAGTTCTTC
v_call: TRBV28; d_call: .; clone_size: few; j_call: TRBJ1-1; cdr3_aa: CASSFGGRPEAFF; cdr3_nt: TGTGCCAGCAGTTTCGGGGGTAGGCCTGAAGCTTTCTTT
v_call: TRBV23-1; d_call: .; clone_size: few; j_call: TRBJ2-1; cdr3_aa: CASRVSSSYNEQFF; cdr3_nt: TGCGCCAGCAGGGTATCTAGCTCCTACAATGAGCAGTTCTTC
v_call: TRBV6-5; d_call: .; clone_size: .; j_call: TRBJ2-7; cdr3_aa: CAGGSGYSYEQYF; cdr3_nt: TGTGCCGGGGGGTCCGGGTACTCCTACGAGCAGTACTTC
v_call: TRBV7-3; d_call: TRBD2; clone_size: .; j_call: TRBJ2-2; cdr3_aa: CASSSLAGGGELFF; cdr3_nt: TGTGCCAGCAGCTCCCTAGCGGGGGGCGGGGAGCTGTTTTTT